This T cell receptor beta chain was captured by sequencing in a study of T cells after yellow fever vaccination. Germline loops: CDR1 SEHNR, CDR2 FQNEAQ (reference sequence). The CDR3 loop spans 15 amino acids. V was cut by 6 bases and J by 6 bases, with 19 bases left in between. This clonotype was recorded many times. As yet, its antigen is unknown. Study-level points and caveats: There was a small share of clonotypes that showed up in both the CD4 and CD8 compartments. Weaker, the secondary response had a peak occurring faster, on day 5 versus 15. The booster saw the reappearance of most primary-vaccination clones (around 96% CD4, roughly 90% CD8).

A 5'RACE template-switching step, the method used to make TCR cDNA, added a universal primer site and UMIs. Using its own MiXCR run on the 5' RACE reads, TCRdb lists one record per CDR3 protein. The sample lists 300,000 to 400,000 distinct CDR3 sequences, 8.1% occurring once. This chain links TRBV7-9 with TRBJ2-3; D uncertain. Sequences were derived from PBMCs, sampled approximately 40 days after the first yellow fever vaccination. This TCR came from a man younger than 35 who received the YFV17D yellow fever vaccine. The CDR3 coding sequence is TGTGCCAGCAGTCCGGCCCTCCCTCGGTCGGATACGCAGTATTTT. It specifies CASSPALPRSDTQYF.